This passage covers 11 T cell receptor beta chains from one sample sequenced in a study of T cell responses to AZD1222 COVID-19 vaccine. Generated by immunoSEQ multiplex PCR, the TCRdb table keeps only in-frame clones and is missing some. The sample comprises about 120,000 clones, 70% to 90% of which are singletons, and under 9% rests with the top ten. The specimen was peripheral blood, collected on day 0 of AZD1222 vaccination. Receptors were obtained from an adult in good health.

This clone was observed a single time. The DNA of the CDR3 is TGCGCCAGCAGCTCCCGCCGGGGAAGCTCCTATAATTCACCCCTCCACTTT. Protein product: CASSSRRGSSYNSPLHF. The chain joins TRBV5-1 to TRBJ1-6; no clear D. Trimming removed 3 bases from V and 0 bases from J, with 13 bases in between. This CDR3 comprises 17 residues. Per germline, CDR1 SGHRS and CDR2 YFSETQ.

The chain joins TRBV7-6 to TRBJ1-6, with D possibly matching TRBD1 (6 bases). Deletions cut 5 bases from V and 4 bases from J, with 15 bases between. The CDR3 loop spans 16 amino acids. The germline CDR1 and CDR2 sequences are SGHVS and FNYEAQ. The CDR3 loop reads CASSNAGASYNSPLHF. The CDR3 DNA reads TGTGCCAGCAGCAATGCGGGGGCCTCATATAATTCACCCCTCCACTTT. Drawing the rest from reference TRBV7-6 and TRBJ1-6, the complete variable domain is GAGVSQSPRYKVTKRGQDVALRCDPISGHVSLYWYRQALGQGPEFLTYFNYEAQQDKSGLPNDRFSAERPEGSISTLTIQRTEQRDSAMYRCASSNAGASYNSPLHFGNGTRLTVT.

The genes are TRBV2 and TRBJ1-2; weak D call: TRBD1 (6 bases). Trimming shortened V by 5 bases and J by 6 bases, and 10 bases separated the two germline ends. Germline CDR1 and CDR2: SNHLY and FYNNEI. The CDR3 totals 12 residues. The CDR3: CASSSNRDGYTF. CDR3 nucleotides: TGTGCCAGCAGTAGCAACAGGGATGGCTACACCTTC.

CDR3: CASSSQANTEAFF. CDR3 bases: TGTGCCAGCAGCTCCCAGGCGAACACTGAAGCTTTCTTT. V gene TRBV7-2 combines with J gene TRBJ1-1; D call uncertain. The CDR3 covers 13 residues. Trimming cost V 4 bases and J 1 base, with 7 bases left between them. Germline-derived CDR1 and CDR2 are SGHTA and FQGNSA.

The chain employs TRBV30 and TRBJ1-3, with no clear D. The CDR3 spans 10 residues. Germline assignment: CDR1 GTSNPN and CDR2 SVGIG (reference sequence). V dropped 8 bases and J dropped 5 bases, with 7 bases sitting between them. The CDR3 DNA is TGTGCCGGCGGGCGAAACACCATATATTTT. Translation gives CAGGRNTIYF.

This clone was seen just once. This chain uses TRBV28 with TRBJ2-7; possibly TRBD2 for D (5 bases). This CDR3 is built from 12 residues. V dropped 4 bases and J dropped 7 bases, with 11 bases sitting between them. CDR1 is MDHEN and CDR2 is SYDVKM in the germline V gene. The CDR3 loop is CASSSPREEQYF. CDR3 DNA sequence: TGTGCCAGCAGTTCTCCACGGGAAGAGCAGTACTTC.

This chain connects TRBV25-1 to TRBJ1-2; a possible D gene is TRBD1 (5 bases). Trimming removed 4 bases from V and 4 bases from J, with 7 bases in between. Germline assignment: CDR1 MGHDK and CDR2 SYGVNS. The CDR3 is 12 residues long. The CDR3 DNA reads TGTGCCAGCAGTGTGGACATCTATGGCTACACCTTC. This gives the protein CASSVDIYGYTF.

The table lists this clone with a few counts. V usage is TRBV12-3 or TRBV12-4 and J usage is TRBJ1-3; D may be TRBD1 (6 bases). The CDR3 extends over 12 amino acids. Trimming pared 7 bases from V and 8 bases from J, leaving 12 bases between. In DNA, the CDR3 is TGTGCCAGCACCACAGGGTTGTACACCATATATTTT. It specifies CASTTGLYTIYF.

The chain links TRBV4-1 to TRBJ1-3, with 7 positions matching TRBD1. Losses at the gene ends were 4 bases for V and 2 bases for J; bases not matched to a gene: 5. This CDR3 region has 15 residues. Germline V gives CDR1 MGHRA, CDR2 YSYEKL. CDR3: CASSPHTGAGNTIYF. CDR3 nucleotide sequence: TGCGCCAGCAGCCCCCACACAGGGGCTGGAAACACCATATATTTT.

The chain couples TRBV27 to TRBJ1-6; weak D call: TRBD1 (5 bases). V lost 6 bases and J 10 bases, leaving 10 bases between the germline ends. This CDR3 spans 12 amino acids. The germline V gene has CDR1 MNHEY and CDR2 SMNVEV (reference sequence). The DNA of the CDR3 is TGTGCCAGCAGCCGGGGACGATCACCCCTCCACTTT. This gives the protein CASSRGRSPLHF.

J is TRBJ1-1 and V is TRBV7-6, with D possibly matching TRBD1 (6 bases). This CDR3 contains 19 residues. The V gene lost 3 bases and the J gene lost 4 bases, with 27 bases spanning the gap. CDR1 SGHVS and CDR2 FNYEAQ come from the germline V gene. For the CDR3, the DNA is TGTGCCAGCAGCTTGAATAGTGGCCGACACAGGGCGGCGGGCACTGAAGCTTTCTTT. It codes for CASSLNSGRHRAAGTEAFF.